The entry that follows covers one TCR beta chain sequence. The clone's antigen remains unknown. Base qualities are not at hand, and no much larger clone is one base apart. The donors were healthy, HIV-negative adults who had no recently reported acute infections or vaccinations. Only Caucasian adults living in Nashville, Tennessee, USA were represented among the donors. CD4+ T cells were enriched by magnetic negative selection; naive cells were then positively selected on CD45RA, and the negative fraction formed the memory subset. Blood was collected by leukapheresis, and PBMCs were isolated by Ficoll-Histopaque density gradient centrifugation and then cryopreserved in liquid nitrogen vapor phase. Purity and quantity of every magnetically sorted T cell population were checked by analytical flow cytometry. From each sorted fraction, genomic DNA was isolated and quantified by UV absorbance on a Nanodrop 2000c.

The data belong to a study of shared clonotypes between healthy human individuals (TCRdb year 2020). General notes on the study: A couple of women and a few men aged 18 to 49 years were included in the cohort. Leukapheresis yielded between about 0.8 and 8.9 billion PBMCs per donor. To estimate repertoire size and how much clonotype sharing occurs between individuals, the study deeply sequenced the blood TCR repertoires of roughly 5 healthy adults. To increase sequencing depth and limit assay-specific biases, different laboratories used diverse techniques to prepare libraries and sequence TCR repertoires. For each donor, three plates each were used for CD4 naive and CD4 memory, two plates were used for CD8 naive, and one plate was used for CD8 memory. The paper as a whole reports these results and caveats: Clonotypes shared by all four sorted-subset donors showed higher generation probabilities than non-shared clonotypes. Naive subsets generally had larger estimated clonotype richness than memory subsets did. Because the study included a small number of donors, the genetic and exposure-history diversity represented was limited. Across four donors, about 5.2% of naive CD4, approximately 3.6% of naive CD8, under 2.5% of memory CD4, and roughly 0.4% of memory CD8 clonotypes were shared. Sampling was restricted to blood, and TCR repertoires in tissues likely differ from the TCR repertoires found in blood. Pairwise subsampling indicated that sequencing depth was expected to affect the degree of clonotype sharing among donors. Rarefaction of sorted-subset datasets indicated incomplete sequencing despite the large sequencing depth.

At the junction V is shortened by 6 bases and J by 5 bases, with 19 bases in between. The CDR3 numbers 14 residues from cysteine through phenylalanine. Only CDR3 DNA is held: 42 bases, read in frame from base 1. CDR1 SQVTM and CDR2 ANQGSEA are derived from the germline V gene. Using the deep immunoSEQ assay, TCR CDR3 regions were amplified from genomic DNA by multiplex PCR. Extracted genomic DNA from each cell subset was spread evenly across all wells of several immunoSEQ 96-well plates, with each plate serving as a replicate. For sorted subsets, roughly 200 ng of genomic DNA, equivalent to 25,000 to 35,000 T cell genomes, went into each replicate PCR. Purified libraries were quantified with a Qubit 3.0 fluorometer, sized on a Bioanalyzer 2100, and re-quantified with the KAPA Library Quantification kit. A separate single-read 150-cycle Illumina NextSeq 550 flow cell was used to sequence each immunoSEQ 96-well plate. The paper's processing steps were these. Because only junctional sequences without quality scores were contained in the immunoSEQ output, filtering matching that applied to full-length reads could not be performed. Sequences were annotated with PyIR, a Python wrapper for IgBLAST v1.9, using IMGT germline references to assign V/J genes and CDR3. Reads with weak V/J assignments (E-value above 1e-6), missing CDR3, stop codons, out-of-frame junctions, or ambiguous translated residues were removed. V3J clonotypes were defined as sequences sharing the same inferred V gene, J gene, and CDR3 amino acid sequence. The percentage overlap between two repertoires was calculated by dividing the number of shared unique clonotypes by the size of the smaller repertoire. Repertoire richness was assessed with RTK rarefaction, the Chao1 estimator, and Recon v2.1 estimates of unobserved clonotypes. OLGA was used to compute generation probabilities for all TCRbeta clonotypes that the gDNA method yielded from a handful of donors. The table comes from immuneACCESS by way of TCRdb, which keeps in-frame sequences with V and J called. Part of the clones is missing from these tables; in studies checked, under half for an unresolved V gene and the rest for unknown reasons. That table gives V, J and clone size, and the DNA gave D and trimming. Counted in this sample were roughly 2.2 million clones; around 92% of them appeared once. The ten largest clones take up 0.37% of the sample.

This sequence originates from a man aged 18 to 30 in good health. Some clones in this sample may be carry-over from other donors' samples. Sequences were obtained from naive CD4+ T cells from PBMCs. The cell subset or site tag for this specimen amounts to: CD45RA+ positively selected. The rearrangement joined TRBV29-1 to TRBJ2-5; the D segment could be TRBD2, given 6 matching bases. The CDR3: CSVGVFGRGETQYF. Read as DNA, the sequence is TGCAGCGTGGGCGTTTTCGGGAGAGGGGAGACCCAGTACTTC.